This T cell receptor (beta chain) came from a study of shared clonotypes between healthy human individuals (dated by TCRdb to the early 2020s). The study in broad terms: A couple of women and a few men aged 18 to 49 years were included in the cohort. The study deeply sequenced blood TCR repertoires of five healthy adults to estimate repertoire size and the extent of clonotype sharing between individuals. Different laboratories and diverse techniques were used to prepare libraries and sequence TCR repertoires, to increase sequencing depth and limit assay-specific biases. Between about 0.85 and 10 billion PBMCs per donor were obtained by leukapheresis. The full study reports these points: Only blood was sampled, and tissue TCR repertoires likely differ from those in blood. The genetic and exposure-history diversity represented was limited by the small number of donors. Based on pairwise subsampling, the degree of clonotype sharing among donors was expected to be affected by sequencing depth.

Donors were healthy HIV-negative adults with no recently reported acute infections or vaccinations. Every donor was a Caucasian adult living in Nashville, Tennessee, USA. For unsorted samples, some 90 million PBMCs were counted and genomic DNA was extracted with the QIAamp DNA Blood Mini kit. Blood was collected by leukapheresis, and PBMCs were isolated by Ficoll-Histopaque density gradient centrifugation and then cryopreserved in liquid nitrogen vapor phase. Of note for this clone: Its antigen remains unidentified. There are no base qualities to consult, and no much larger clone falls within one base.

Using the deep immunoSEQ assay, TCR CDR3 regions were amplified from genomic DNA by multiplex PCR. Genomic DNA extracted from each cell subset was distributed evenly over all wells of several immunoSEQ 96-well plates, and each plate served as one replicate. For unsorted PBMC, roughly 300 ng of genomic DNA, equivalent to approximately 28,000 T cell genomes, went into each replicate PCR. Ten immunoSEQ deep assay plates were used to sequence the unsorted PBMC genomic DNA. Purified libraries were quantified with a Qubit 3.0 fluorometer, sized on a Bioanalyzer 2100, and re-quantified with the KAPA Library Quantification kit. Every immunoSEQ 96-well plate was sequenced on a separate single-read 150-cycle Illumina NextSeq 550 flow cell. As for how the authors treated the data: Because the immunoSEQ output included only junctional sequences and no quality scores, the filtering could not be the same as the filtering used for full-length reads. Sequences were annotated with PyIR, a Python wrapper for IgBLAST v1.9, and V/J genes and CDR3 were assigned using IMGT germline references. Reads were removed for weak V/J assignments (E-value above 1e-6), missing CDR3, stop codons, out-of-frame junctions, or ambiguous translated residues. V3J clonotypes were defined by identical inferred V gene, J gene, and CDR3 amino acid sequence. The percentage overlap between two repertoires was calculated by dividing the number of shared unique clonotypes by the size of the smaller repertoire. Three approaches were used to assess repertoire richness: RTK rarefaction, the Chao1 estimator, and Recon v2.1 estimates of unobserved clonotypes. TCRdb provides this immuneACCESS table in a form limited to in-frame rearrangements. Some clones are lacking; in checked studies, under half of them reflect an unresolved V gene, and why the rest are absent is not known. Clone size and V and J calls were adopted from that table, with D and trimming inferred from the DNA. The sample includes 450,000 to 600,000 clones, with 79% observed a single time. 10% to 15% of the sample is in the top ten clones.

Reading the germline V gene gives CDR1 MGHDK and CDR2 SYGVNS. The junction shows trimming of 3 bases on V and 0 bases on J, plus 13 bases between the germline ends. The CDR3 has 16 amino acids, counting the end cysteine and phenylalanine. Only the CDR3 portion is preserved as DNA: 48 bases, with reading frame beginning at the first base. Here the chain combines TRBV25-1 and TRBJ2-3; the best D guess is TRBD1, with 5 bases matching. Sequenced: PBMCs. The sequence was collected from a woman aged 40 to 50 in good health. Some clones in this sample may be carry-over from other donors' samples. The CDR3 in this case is CASSEYRGTSTDTQYF. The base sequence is TGTGCCAGCAGTGAGTATAGGGGTACTAGCACAGATACGCAGTATTTT.